The clone carrying this T cell receptor beta chain turned up a few times. Its antigen is still unknown. The germline V gene encodes CDR1 WNHNN and CDR2 SYGVQD (reference sequence). This CDR3 spans 13 amino acids. Trimming cost V 5 bases and J 0 bases, with 7 bases left between them. This entry is derived from a study of siplizumab effects on memory and regulatory T cells. Study-wide results and limits: A mean of approximately 69% of mappable alloreactive CD4+ clones were Treg-derived with siplizumab, compared with approximately 29% in controls. Tregs that proliferated in siplizumab cultures did not have their suppressive function confirmed. The study found that siplizumab significantly reduced alloreactive sequences traceable to unstimulated CD4+ memory cells.

Only in-frame clones appear in the TCRdb table, and some are missing; sequencing was by immunoSEQ multiplex PCR. The profile shows around 110,000 clones, approximately 94% of them singletons. J is TRBJ1-2 and V is TRBV10-1; maybe TRBD1 (5 bases). The sequence was collected from a human donor in good health. Sequenced sample: non-Treg CD4+ T cells sorted from blood. The CDR3 nucleotides are TGCGCCAGCAGTTGGGACCCTAACTATGGCTACACCTTC. Its protein is CASSWDPNYGYTF.